These 20 T cell receptor beta chains were all obtained from the same sample, sequenced in a study of T cells after somatic rescue of genetic block. Here immunoSEQ multiplex PCR was the method, and the copy in TCRdb shows in-frame clones only, minus some. The sample includes fewer than 150,000 clones, under 95% of them seen just once. Sequences were obtained from peripheral blood mononuclear cells (PBMCs). These receptors all come from a woman under 30.

V usage is TRBV10-3 and J usage is TRBJ1-5, with D perhaps TRBD1 (6 bases). Trimming took off 4 bases at V and 5 bases at J, with 12 bases between the two ends. Germline values: CDR1 ENHRY, CDR2 SYGVKD. The CDR3 is 14 amino acids. In DNA form, the CDR3 reads TGTGCCATCAGTGTACAGGGACGGGATCAGCCCCAGCATTTT. Translating it yields CAISVQGRDQPQHF.

The rearrangement uses TRBV19 and TRBJ1-2, with D possibly TRBD1 on 5 matching bases. CDR1 is LNHDA and CDR2 is SQIVND in the germline V gene (reference sequence). The CDR3 totals 12 residues. Trimming took 0 bases from V and 13 from J, leaving 12 bases between them. CDR3 protein: CASSIDVGARTF. The CDR3 DNA is TGTGCCAGTAGTATAGATGTCGGGGCCCGCACCTTC. The whole variable domain, remainder taken from reference TRBV19 and TRBJ1-2, is DGGITQSPKYLFRKEGQNVTLSCEQNLNHDAMYWYRQDPGQGLRLIYYSQIVNDFQKGDIAEGYSVSREKKESFPLTVTSAQKNPTAFYLCASSIDVGARTFGSGTRLTVV.

This clone was picked up one time. V is TRBV6-5 and J is TRBJ1-1; TRBD1 agrees at 9 bases. The V gene end was trimmed by 5 bases and the J gene end by 3 bases; junction bases not matched to a gene: 4. The CDR3 length is 14 residues. CDR1 is MNHEY, CDR2 SVGAGI, per germline. The CDR3 here is CASSRRTGDTEAFF. CDR3 nucleotide sequence: TGTGCCAGCAGTCGGAGGACAGGGGACACTGAAGCTTTCTTT.

The chain uses TRBV4-1 and TRBJ1-1; D perhaps matches TRBD1 (6 bases). The CDR3 contains 15 residues. Germline lookup yields CDR1 MGHRA and CDR2 YSYEKL. V was pared by 0 bases and J by 7 bases, with 15 bases between. CDR3 loop: CASSQEQGRYLEAFF. The CDR3 DNA reads TGCGCCAGCAGCCAAGAGCAGGGGAGGTATCTTGAAGCTTTCTTT.

CDR3 region: CASSQDQHPLETQYF. Here the CDR3 DNA reads TGCGCCAGCAGCCAAGATCAACACCCGTTAGAGACCCAGTACTTC. The chain links TRBV4-3 to TRBJ2-5; no firm D call. Trimming removed 0 bases from V and 4 bases from J, with 12 bases in between. The V gene's germline CDR1 is LGHNA and CDR2 YSLEER. The CDR3 spans 15 residues.

This rearrangement joins TRBV27 to TRBJ1-2; D not certain. V lost 2 bases to trimming and J lost 4 bases, with 14 bases between them. This CDR3 comprises 15 residues. Germline V gene data show CDR1 as MNHEY and CDR2 as SMNVEV (reference sequence). The CDR3: CASSLTGSVLYGYTF. Written as DNA, the CDR3 is TGTGCCAGCAGTTTAACGGGGTCGGTGCTCTATGGCTACACCTTC.

This clone has a single count. J is TRBJ2-7 and V is TRBV5-5, with D unresolved. The CDR3 runs to 13 residues. V dropped 4 bases and J dropped 1 base, with 9 bases sitting between them. Germline assignment: CDR1 SGHKS and CDR2 YYEKEE (reference sequence). CDR3 in amino acids: CASSGQTSYEQYF. The DNA for the CDR3 is TGTGCCAGCAGCGGTCAGACGTCCTACGAGCAGTACTTC.

This clone was counted a few times. The chain combines TRBV29-1 with TRBJ2-7; 11 positions match TRBD1. The CDR3 contains 15 residues. The germline CDR1 and CDR2 sequences are SQVTM and ANQGSEA. Trimming at V came to 5 bases and at J to 2 bases, leaving 8 bases not matched to a gene. CDR3 nucleotide sequence: TGCAGCGTTCAACTTCGGACAGGGGGCCCCTACGAGCAGTACTTC. This sequence encodes CSVQLRTGGPYEQYF.

This chain joins TRBV7-2 and TRBJ2-3; 7 bases map to TRBD2. The length of the CDR3 is 16 residues. Germline V lookup: CDR1 SGHTA, CDR2 FQGNSA. V shed 3 bases and J 2 bases; nucleotides not matched to a gene: 8. The CDR3 region has the DNA TGTGCCAGCAGCTTCGTGGCGGGAGCCGCCACAGATACGCAGTATTTT. It translates to CASSFVAGAATDTQYF.

The chain links TRBV4-1 to TRBJ2-3, with 9 bases fitting TRBD2. The CDR3 extends over 18 amino acids. CDR1 and CDR2 (germline): MGHRA, YSYEKL. With 0 bases clipped from V and 0 bases from J, the junction kept 7 bases outside the gene matches. This CDR3 is CASSQDWLAGFSTDTQYF. In DNA form, the CDR3 reads TGCGCCAGCAGCCAAGATTGGCTAGCGGGGTTTAGCACAGATACGCAGTATTTT.

The J gene is TRBJ2-3, the V gene TRBV5-4; 10 nucleotides line up with TRBD2. The trim removed 4 bases at V and 4 bases at J, leaving 6 bases unmatched. There are 15 residues in the CDR3. Germline V gives CDR1 SGHNT, CDR2 YYREEE (reference sequence). The CDR3 coding sequence is TGTGCCAGCAGCACTAGCGGGGACCCCGCAGATACGCAGTATTTT. Amino acid sequence: CASSTSGDPADTQYF.

The chain employs TRBV7-9 and TRBJ1-1; D unclear. With 1 base removed from V and 1 base from J, the gap between germline ends came to 7 bases. The CDR3 consists of 14 residues. The germline CDR1 and CDR2 sequences are SEHNR and FQNEAQ (reference sequence). The DNA of the CDR3 is TGTGCCAGCAGCTTAGGTCTTCCGAACACTGAAGCTTTCTTT. Translating gives CASSLGLPNTEAFF.

This clone was found once. V usage is TRBV7-2 and J usage is TRBJ2-3; D uncertain. The CDR3 contains 14 residues. Trimming removed 3 bases at V and 4 bases at J, with 11 bases between. Germline V gene lookup returns CDR1 SGHTA and CDR2 FQGNSA. The CDR3 region has the DNA TGTGCCAGCAGCTTCCGGACCGTGCCAGATACGCAGTATTTT. This translates into CASSFRTVPDTQYF. The full variable domain, rest sourced from reference TRBV7-2 and TRBJ2-3, is GAGVSQSPSNKVTEKGKDVELRCDPISGHTALYWYRQSLGQGLEFLIYFQGNSAPDKSGLPSDRFSAERTGGSVSTLTIQRTQQEDSAVYLCASSFRTVPDTQYFGPGTRLTVL.

A remark on this clone: Distinct nucleotide sequences in the sample also encode this CDR3. This chain uses TRBV20-1 with TRBJ2-5; 8 bases are shared with TRBD2. V lost 5 bases and J lost 4; bases outside the gene matches: 0. Germline assignment: CDR1 DFQATT and CDR2 SNEGSKA (reference sequence). There are 11 residues in the CDR3. CDR3 coding DNA: TGCAGTGCTCGGGGGGGAGAGACCCAGTACTTC. This encodes CSARGGETQYF.

The chain carries TRBV15 and TRBJ2-7; possibly TRBD2 for D (6 bases). The CDR3 covers 13 residues. Trimming shortened V by 6 bases and J by 7 bases, and 16 bases separated the two germline ends. Germline values: CDR1 LNHNV, CDR2 YYDKDF (reference sequence). This CDR3 reads CATRARVGGEQYF. The DNA for the CDR3 is TGTGCCACCAGGGCGCGGGTCGGGGGAGAGCAGTACTTC.

This chain uses TRBV5-4 with TRBJ1-2, with 7 bases lining up with TRBD1. J gave up 4 bases and V 4 bases, and 4 bases lay outside the gene matches. CDR1 is SGHNT and CDR2 is YYREEE in the germline V gene (reference sequence). The CDR3 spans 13 residues. CDR3 sequence reads: CASSPGQSYGYTF. The CDR3 DNA sequence: TGTGCCAGCAGCCCGGGACAGAGCTATGGCTACACCTTC.

The V gene is TRBV4-3, the J gene TRBJ1-2; 8 nucleotides agree with TRBD1. Germline CDR1 is LGHNA and CDR2 is YSLEER. The ends lost 1 base at V and 7 bases at J; junction bases unmatched: 11. The CDR3 loop spans 16 amino acids. The CDR3, as DNA: TGCGCCAGCAGCCAAGTTCGGGCAGGGGGCGCGGGTGGCTACACCTTC. Translating gives CASSQVRAGGAGGYTF.

This chain connects TRBV11-3 to TRBJ2-7, with 10 bases matching TRBD2. CDR3 size: 14 residues. With 5 bases clipped from V and 5 bases from J, the junction kept 6 bases outside the gene matches. Germline CDR1 and CDR2: SGHNT and YENEEA. CDR3 sequence: CASSESGGADEQYF. The CDR3 DNA follows: TGTGCCAGCAGCGAAAGCGGGGGGGCCGACGAGCAGTACTTC.

The V call is TRBV28, the J call TRBJ1-1, with D possibly matching TRBD1 (5 bases). CDR3 length equals 13 residues. CDR1 and CDR2 from the germline V gene are MDHEN and SYDVKM. Trimming shortened V by 10 bases and J by 3 bases, and 15 bases separated the two germline ends. CDR3 region: CATSQLGDTEAFF. CDR3 nucleotide sequence: TGTGCCACCTCCCAGTTGGGGGACACTGAAGCTTTCTTT.

This chain connects TRBV9 to TRBJ2-7; D gene unclear. Trimming stripped 0 bases from V and 5 bases from J, with 18 bases between. The V gene's germline CDR1 is SGDLS and CDR2 YYNGEE. The CDR3 is 16 residues long. The CDR3 bases are TGTGCCAGCAGCGTAGCTCCGCAGGCCAACCTCGACGAGCAGTACTTC. Its protein is CASSVAPQANLDEQYF.